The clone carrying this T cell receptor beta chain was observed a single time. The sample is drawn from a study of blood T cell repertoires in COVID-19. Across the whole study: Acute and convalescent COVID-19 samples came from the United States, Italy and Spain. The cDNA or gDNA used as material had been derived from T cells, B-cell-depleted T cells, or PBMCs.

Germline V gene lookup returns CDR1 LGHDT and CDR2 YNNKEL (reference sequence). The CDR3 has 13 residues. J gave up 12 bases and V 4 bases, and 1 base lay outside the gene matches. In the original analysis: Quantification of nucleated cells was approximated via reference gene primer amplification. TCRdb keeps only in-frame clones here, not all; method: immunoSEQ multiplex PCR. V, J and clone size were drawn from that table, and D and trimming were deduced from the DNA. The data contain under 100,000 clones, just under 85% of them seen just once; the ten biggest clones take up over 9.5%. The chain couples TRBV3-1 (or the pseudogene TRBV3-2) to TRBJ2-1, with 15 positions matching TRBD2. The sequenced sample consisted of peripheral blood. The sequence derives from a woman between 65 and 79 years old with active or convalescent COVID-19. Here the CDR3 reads CASSLGLAGGQFF. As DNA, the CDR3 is TGTGCCAGCAGCCTGGGACTAGCGGGGGGGCAGTTCTTC.